This TCR beta chain was found in a study of T-cell reconstitution after alpha-beta-depleted transplantation in children. CDR1 is LNHDA, CDR2 SQIVND, per germline (reference sequence). The CDR3 extends over 16 amino acids. V lost 4 bases and J lost 2, with 14 bases in between. Construction of the TCRbeta library involved unique molecular identifiers. From the PCR reads, TCRdb called clonotypes with MiXCR, one entry per CDR3 protein. The sample holds just over 950,000 distinct CDR3 sequences, about 30% seen once. This chain joins TRBV19 and TRBJ2-2; perhaps TRBD1 as D (5 bases). The material was PBMCs, mostly from graft donor cells, obtained 360 days after TCRalphabeta/CD19-depleted stem cell transplant. The clonotype originates from a boy younger than two who had a stem cell transplant for SCID, so the T cells may come from the graft donor. CDR3 sequence reads: CASSKPPGINTGELFF. The CDR3 DNA follows: TGTGCCAGTAGTAAGCCCCCAGGGATCAACACCGGGGAGCTGTTTTTT.